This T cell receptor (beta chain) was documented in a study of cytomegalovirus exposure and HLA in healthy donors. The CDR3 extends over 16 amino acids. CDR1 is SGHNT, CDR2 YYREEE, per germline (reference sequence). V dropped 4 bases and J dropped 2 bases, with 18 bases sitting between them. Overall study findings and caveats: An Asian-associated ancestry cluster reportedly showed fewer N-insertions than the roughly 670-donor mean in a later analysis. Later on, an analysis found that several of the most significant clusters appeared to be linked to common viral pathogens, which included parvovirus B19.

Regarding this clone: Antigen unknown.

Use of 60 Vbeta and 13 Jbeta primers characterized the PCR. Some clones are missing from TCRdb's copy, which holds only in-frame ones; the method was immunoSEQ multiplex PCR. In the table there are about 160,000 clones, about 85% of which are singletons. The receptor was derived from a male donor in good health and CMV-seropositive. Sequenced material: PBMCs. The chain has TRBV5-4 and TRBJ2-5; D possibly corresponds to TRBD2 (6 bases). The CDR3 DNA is TGTGCCAGCAGCCCTGGAGGGGTCGGGGCTCAAGAGACCCAGTACTTC. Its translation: CASSPGGVGAQETQYF.